Listed here are 18 T cell receptor beta chains from one sample, sequenced in a study of CD8 T cells in ankylosing spondylitis. Each CDR3 protein gets one entry after TCRdb re-called the 5' RACE reads with MiXCR. The profile shows about 190,000 distinct CDR3 sequences, 13% of them singletons. The sequencing input was blood, either unsorted or a sorted T cell fraction (not recorded which). The receptors come from a female donor with ankylosing spondylitis or in good health (not recorded which).

This clonotype was recorded at least ten times. This chain joins TRBV5-6 and TRBJ2-3; TRBD1 might be the D (6 bases). Germline lookup yields CDR1 SGHDT and CDR2 YYEEEE. V was pared by 0 bases and J by 0 bases, with 8 bases between. The CDR3 sequence is 15 residues long. The DNA of the CDR3 is TGTGCCAGCAGCTTGGAACAGGGCAGCACAGATACGCAGTATTTT. Protein sequence: CASSLEQGSTDTQYF.

This clonotype was observed at least ten times. CDR3 sequence reads: CASSLAGWSTETQYF. Written as DNA, the CDR3 is TGTGCCAGCAGCTTAGCGGGATGGAGTACGGAGACCCAGTACTTC. The V call is TRBV11-2, the J call TRBJ2-5; tentatively, D is TRBD2 (5 bases). V lost 1 base and J 5 bases, leaving 14 bases between the germline ends. The germline gives CDR1 SGHAT, CDR2 FQNNGV. This CDR3 is built from 15 residues.

In the case of this clonotype: A much larger clone sits a single nucleotide away, making a read error possible. V usage is TRBV11-2 and J usage is TRBJ2-2; tentative D call: TRBD2 (5 bases). The CDR3 totals 18 residues. Germline V gene lookup returns CDR1 SGHAT and CDR2 FQNNGV. CDR3 sequence: CASSLRLPNVNSTGEPFF. The CDR3 nucleotides are TGTGCCAGCAGCTTGAGACTCCCAAACGTTAATAGCACCGGGGAGCCGTTTTTT.

This clonotype was observed at least ten times. The chain employs TRBV4-2 and TRBJ2-3, with 9 bases identical to TRBD2. Germline trimming cut 8 bases from V and 12 bases from J; bases unmatched to any gene: 18. The length of the CDR3 is 15 residues. The germline gives CDR1 LGHNA, CDR2 YNFKEQ. CDR3 region: CASRPETSGKMSQYF. CDR3 nucleotide sequence: TGTGCCAGCCGCCCGGAGACTAGCGGAAAGATGTCACAGTATTTT.

This clonotype has only a few counts. The chain joins TRBV4-1 to TRBJ2-1; 8 positions match TRBD2. The V segment lost 1 base and the J segment 4 bases; nucleotides outside the gene matches: 3. From germline, CDR1 is MGHRA and CDR2 YSYEKL. The CDR3 loop spans 15 amino acids. CDR3 sequence: CASSQAGRGYNEQFF. The CDR3, as DNA: TGCGCCAGCAGCCAAGCCGGGAGGGGTTACAATGAGCAGTTCTTC.

This clonotype was picked up many times. The genes are TRBV6-8 and TRBJ2-7, with unresolved D. This CDR3 is built from 15 residues. The V end lost 6 bases, the J end lost 0 bases, and 15 bases lay between the germline ends. Germline CDR1 reads MNHGY; CDR2 reads SAAAGT. CDR3 residues: CASSPLLESSYEQYF. Here the CDR3 DNA reads TGTGCCAGCAGCCCCCTTCTGGAGAGCTCCTACGAGCAGTACTTC.

This clonotype has a count of ten or more. CDR3 loop: CASSLEGNEQYF. The CDR3 DNA reads TGTGCCAGCAGTTTAGAGGGGAACGAGCAGTACTTC. The J gene is TRBJ2-7, the V gene TRBV12-3 or TRBV12-4, with D possibly being TRBD1 (5 bases). Between the trimmed V and J ends, which lost 1 base and 5 bases, there was a span of 6 bases. The CDR3 length is 12 residues.

This rearrangement joins TRBV4-2 to TRBJ2-2; D uncertain. CDR1 LGHNA and CDR2 YNFKEQ come from the germline V gene. The CDR3 has 15 residues. V was cut by 4 bases and J by 1 base, with 10 bases left in between. Written as DNA, the CDR3 is TGTGCCAGCAGCCCCCCGGGCCAGAACACCGGGGAGCTGTTTTTT. Translated: CASSPPGQNTGELFF.

This clonotype was seen many times. CDR3 sequence reads: CASRSGSSTDTQYF. DNA for the CDR3: TGTGCCAGCAGGAGCGGGAGTAGCACAGATACGCAGTATTTT. This chain uses TRBV7-3 with TRBJ2-3, with 8 bases matching TRBD2. Germline lookup yields CDR1 SGHTA and CDR2 FQGTGA. With V trimmed by 6 bases and J by 0 bases, 2 bases remained unmatched. The CDR3 is made up of 14 amino acids. Drawing the rest from reference TRBV7-3 and TRBJ2-3, the complete variable domain is GAGVSQTPSNKVTEKGKYVELRCDPISGHTALYWYRQSLGQGPEFLIYFQGTGAADDSGLPNDRFFAVRPEGSVSTLKIQRTERGDSAVYLCASRSGSSTDTQYFGPGTRLTVL.

V is TRBV30 and J is TRBJ2-7; D is perhaps TRBD1 or TRBD2 (5 bases each). The CDR3 length is 12 residues. V lost 0 bases and J lost 9, with 12 bases in between. Germline CDR1 is GTSNPN and CDR2 is SVGIG (reference sequence). Written as DNA, the CDR3 is TGTGCCTGGAGTGTTGAGCTGGGGGTGCAGTACTTC. Translation: CAWSVELGVQYF. Drawing the rest from reference TRBV30 and TRBJ2-7, the complete variable domain is SQTIHQWPATLVQPVGSPLSLECTVEGTSNPNLYWYRQAAGRGLQLLFYSVGIGQISSEVPQNLSASRPQDRQFILSSKKLLLSDSGFYLCAWSVELGVQYFGPGTRLTVT.

This clonotype was detected a few times. This chain links TRBV20-1 with TRBJ2-1; 11 bases fit TRBD2. The CDR3 spans 14 residues. The ends lost 8 bases at V and 4 bases at J; junction bases unmatched: 7. Germline V CDR1 and CDR2: DFQATT, SNEGSKA (reference sequence). For the CDR3, the DNA is TGCAGTACGGGGCTAGCGGGAGGATACAATGAGCAGTTCTTC. This translates into CSTGLAGGYNEQFF.

This chain connects TRBV15 to TRBJ2-7; 8 nucleotides match TRBD2. Germline trimming cut 3 bases from V and 3 bases from J; bases unmatched to any gene: 7. The length of the CDR3 is 15 residues. CDR1 and CDR2 (germline): LNHNV, YYDKDF (reference sequence). CDR3 protein: CATSRARGAGYEQYF. The CDR3 nucleotides read TGTGCCACCAGCAGGGCGCGGGGGGCCGGCTACGAGCAGTACTTC.

This clonotype was seen repeatedly, ten times or more. The chain recombines TRBV7-3 with TRBJ2-1; a weak D match, TRBD1 (5 bases). CDR1 and CDR2 (germline): SGHTA, FQGTGA. Deletions cut 1 base from V and 7 bases from J, with 17 bases between. The CDR3 has 16 residues. CDR3 in DNA: TGTGCCAGCAGCTTAAGCCCCAGGGTGGGCTCAAATGAGCAGTTCTTC. Encoded protein: CASSLSPRVGSNEQFF.

The chain carries TRBV11-2 and TRBJ2-5; D not resolved. The germline V and J ends were trimmed by 0 bases and 1 base, with 15 bases remaining between them. CDR3 length: 17 amino acids. Germline values: CDR1 SGHAT, CDR2 FQNNGV. CDR3 protein: CASSLDRAALGQETQYF. The CDR3, as DNA: TGTGCCAGCAGCTTAGATCGCGCTGCTCTAGGCCAAGAGACCCAGTACTTC. The entire variable domain, with the rest obtained from reference TRBV11-2 and TRBJ2-5, is as follows: EAGVAQSPRYKIIEKRQSVAFWCNPISGHATLYWYQQILGQGPKLLIQFQNNGVVDDSQLPKDRFSAERLKGVDSTLKIQPAKLEDSAVYLCASSLDRAALGQETQYFGPGTRLLVL.

The sample holds many counts of this clonotype. The chain employs TRBV13 and TRBJ2-3, with 10 nucleotides matching TRBD2. Trimming removed 3 bases from V and 5 bases from J; junction bases left unmatched: 5. Looked up from germline, CDR1 is PRHDT and CDR2 is FYEKMQ (reference sequence). The CDR3 is 15 residues long. In DNA form, the CDR3 reads TGTGCCAGCAGCTTGGAACTAGCGGGGCAAGATACGCAGTATTTT. Protein sequence: CASSLELAGQDTQYF.

This clonotype was counted many times. The J gene is TRBJ2-2, the V gene TRBV10-3; D remains unclear. In germline, CDR1 is ENHRY, CDR2 SYGVKD. V was trimmed by 0 bases and J by 4 bases, leaving 9 bases between them. CDR3 size: 15 residues. The CDR3 reads CAISESTLGTGELFF. CDR3 nucleotide sequence: TGTGCCATCAGTGAGTCGACCCTGGGCACCGGGGAGCTGTTTTTT.

This clonotype has at least ten counts. The rearrangement joins TRBV20-1 to TRBJ2-7, with 7 bases lining up with TRBD1. Germline-derived CDR1 and CDR2 are DFQATT and SNEGSKA (reference sequence). After removal of 6 bases from V and 4 bases from J, the junction contained 12 bases not matched to a gene. The CDR3 spans 14 residues. The CDR3 region is CSAVLQTGRYEQYF. As DNA, the CDR3 is TGCAGTGCCGTGCTTCAGACAGGGCGATACGAGCAGTACTTC.

The table lists this clonotype with a few counts. The chain carries TRBV20-1 and TRBJ2-1, with no clear D. The length of the CDR3 is 15 residues. V lost 4 bases, J lost 2 bases, and 15 bases lay in between. The germline gives CDR1 DFQATT, CDR2 SNEGSKA (reference sequence). Here the CDR3 DNA reads TGCAGTGCTAACGCCGGGCTAGATGCCTACAATGAGCAGTTCTTC. Residues: CSANAGLDAYNEQFF.